This T cell receptor beta chain is from a study of blood T cell repertoires in COVID-19. Source study methods: Reference gene primer amplification in the assay estimated nucleated cell counts. Generated by immunoSEQ multiplex PCR, the TCRdb table keeps only in-frame clones and is missing some. The D gene and trimming were derived from the DNA, and the V and J assignments and clone size from that table. The table lists 150,000 or so clones, around 80% of them singletons. All enrollees were roughly 18 to 100 years old and from approximately 24 US areas. Participants had their cohort set by participant-reported clinical history. This clone was detected only once. The V gene's germline CDR1 is LGHDT and CDR2 YNNKEL (reference sequence). The ends were cut back, 4 bases at V and 5 bases at J, with 13 bases in the middle. CDR3 length: 14 amino acids.

V is TRBV3-1 (or the pseudogene TRBV3-2) and J is TRBJ2-3, with a weak D call TRBD2 (6 bases). This TCR was sampled from a woman aged 50 to 65 who had recovered from COVID-19. Sequences were obtained from PBMCs or T cells enriched from blood (not recorded which). For the CDR3, the DNA is TGTGCCAGCAGCCTAAGAGAGGGAGGAGATACGCAGTATTTT. Translated: CASSLREGGDTQYF.